Listed below are T cell receptor beta chains from one sample, sequenced in a study of cytomegalovirus exposure and HLA in healthy donors. Profiled with immunoSEQ multiplex PCR; TCRdb holds only in-frame clones, not every one. The table lists under 150,000 clones, about 85% of them singletons. Sample: PBMCs. These receptors originate from a woman aged 25 to 45 in good health and CMV-seropositive. Both conserved end residues are part of each CDR3. A D gene is named only where the DNA matches it firmly. Rows give clone size only sometimes, using once, few, many, or a class for an expanded clone.

d_call cdr3_length j_call v_call clone_size cdr3_aa cdr3_nt
NA 13 TRBJ2-2 TRBV19 NA CASSTPGTGELFF TGTGCCAGTAGTACCCCAGGGACCGGGGAGCTGTTTTTT
TRBD1 15 TRBJ2-1 TRBV6-5 NA CASSYSPTGYNEQFF TGTGCCAGCAGTTACTCACCGACAGGGTACAATGAGCAGTTCTTC
TRBD1 14 TRBJ2-2 TRBV6-4 NA CASSPDRAGGELFF TGTGCCAGCAGTCCCGACAGGGCGGGCGGGGAGCTGTTTTTT
NA 15 TRBJ2-3 TRBV7-2 NA CASSLREVRTDTQYF TGTGCCAGCAGCTTAAGGGAGGTCAGGACAGATACGCAGTATTTT
TRBD1 14 TRBJ2-2 TRBV18 NA CASSHGQESGELFF TGTGCCAGCTCACATGGACAGGAAAGCGGGGAGCTGTTTTTT
TRBD1 15 TRBJ1-4 TRBV18 NA CASSPSTGFDEKLFF TGTGCCAGCTCACCTTCGACAGGGTTCGATGAAAAACTGTTTTTT
NA 12 TRBJ2-5 TRBV2 NA CASSDRGETQYF TGTGCCAGCAGTGACAGGGGCGAGACCCAGTACTTC
NA 15 TRBJ1-6 TRBV2 NA CASGREVRYNSPLHF TGTGCCAGCGGGCGGGAGGTGAGATATAATTCACCCCTCCACTTT
TRBD2 13 TRBJ2-1 TRBV30 once CAWKAGGNNEQFF TGTGCCTGGAAAGCGGGAGGGAACAATGAGCAGTTCTTC
NA 15 TRBJ2-3 TRBV4-1 NA CASSQDPLSTDTQYF TGCGCCAGCAGCCAAGACCCCCTCTCCACAGATACGCAGTATTTT
NA 12 TRBJ1-1 TRBV7-9 NA CSSSLTGGEAFF TGTTCCAGCAGCTTAACGGGGGGGGAAGCTTTCTTT
NA 12 TRBJ2-7 TRBV7-9 NA CASSFNSYEQYF TGTGCCAGCAGCTTTAACTCCTACGAGCAGTACTTC
NA 12 TRBJ1-1 TRBV6-5 NA CASSYLGARAFF TGTGCCAGCAGTTACTTGGGGGCGAGGGCTTTCTTT
TRBD1 14 TRBJ1-5 TRBV19 NA CASSIDREGGTQHF TGTGCCAGTAGTATTGACAGGGAAGGGGGGACCCAGCATTTT
TRBD1 16 TRBJ1-4 TRBV18 NA CASSPTFEGASEKLFF TGTGCCAGCTCACCAACCTTTGAGGGGGCGAGTGAAAAACTGTTTTTT
NA 14 TRBJ2-1 TRBV5-1 NA CASSLTGPYNEQFF TGCGCCAGCAGCTTGACAGGTCCCTACAATGAGCAGTTCTTC
NA 12 TRBJ2-5 TRBV2 NA CASSGQQETQYF TGTGCCAGCAGTGGACAGCAAGAGACCCAGTACTTC
TRBD1 11 TRBJ2-3 TRBV9 NA CASSGGTGQYF TGTGCCAGCAGCGGCGGGACAGGGCAGTATTTT
NA 13 TRBJ1-2 TRBV5-1 NA CASSLGPLAGYTF TGCGCCAGCAGCTTGGGGCCCTTGGCTGGCTACACCTTC
NA 17 TRBJ1-6 TRBV4-1 NA CASSLESAGIGNSPLHF TGCGCCAGCAGCCTAGAGAGCGCCGGGATAGGTAATTCACCCCTCCACTTT
TRBD2 16 TRBJ2-1 TRBV5-1 NA CASSLWGLAGRNEQFF TGCGCCAGCAGCTTGTGGGGACTAGCGGGGCGTAATGAGCAGTTCTTC
NA 14 TRBJ1-2 TRBV2 NA CASSEGQINYGYTF TGTGCCAGCAGTGAAGGGCAGATAAACTATGGCTACACCTTC
NA 14 TRBJ2-2 TRBV14 few CASSQGIGAGELFF TGTGCCAGCAGCCAGGGGATAGGGGCCGGGGAGCTGTTTTTT
NA 17 TRBJ2-1 TRBV13 NA CASSLGPLSSSYNEQFF TGTGCCAGCAGCTTAGGACCGCTATCGAGCTCCTACAATGAGCAGTTCTTC
TRBD1 15 TRBJ1-4 TRBV16 NA CASSPGTGYNEKLFF TGTGCCAGCAGCCCCGGGACAGGATATAATGAAAAACTGTTTTTT
NA 15 TRBJ1-5 TRBV6-1 NA CASSADRTRNQPQHF TGTGCCAGCAGTGCTGATAGGACAAGGAATCAGCCCCAGCATTTT
NA 13 TRBJ2-2 TRBV30 NA CAWSVDESGELFF TGTGCCTGGAGTGTAGATGAGTCCGGGGAGCTGTTTTTT
TRBD1 14 TRBJ1-1 TRBV28 NA CASSSGGKRSEAFF TGTGCCAGCAGCTCAGGGGGGAAGAGGTCTGAAGCTTTCTTT
NA 13 TRBJ2-7 TRBV30 few CAWSQTGGYEQYF TGTGCCTGGAGTCAGACCGGGGGTTACGAGCAGTACTTC
TRBD1 15 TRBJ1-6 TRBV5-4 NA CASSSHRGGNSPLHF TGTGCCAGCAGCTCCCACAGGGGTGGGAATTCACCCCTCCACTTT
NA 14 TRBJ1-2 TRBV5-6 NA CASSPPTANYGYTF TGTGCCAGCAGCCCCCCGACAGCTAACTATGGCTACACCTTC
NA 14 TRBJ2-7 TRBV9 once CASSVGGLAYEQYF TGTGCCAGCAGCGTAGGGGGCCTCGCCTACGAGCAGTACTTC
TRBD1 14 TRBJ1-3 TRBV27 NA CASSQGQGENTIYF TGTGCCAGCAGCCAGGGACAGGGCGAAAACACCATATATTTT
TRBD1 14 TRBJ1-1 TRBV10-3 NA CAISETTGTTEAFF TGTGCCATCAGTGAGACGACAGGGACCACTGAAGCTTTCTTT
TRBD1 15 TRBJ2-7 TRBV6-6 NA CASTVYRGESYEQYF TGTGCCAGCACCGTCTACAGGGGGGAATCCTACGAGCAGTACTTC
TRBD2 15 TRBJ2-3 TRBV5-1 NA CASSLERGESDTQYF TGCGCCAGCAGCTTGGAGCGGGGGGAATCAGATACGCAGTATTTT
TRBD2 14 TRBJ2-1 TRBV9 few CASGQAGAINEQFF TGTGCCAGCGGACAAGCGGGGGCCATCAATGAGCAGTTCTTC
NA 15 TRBJ2-1 TRBV27 NA CASSPGLPSYNEQFF TGTGCCAGCAGCCCCGGACTTCCGTCCTACAATGAGCAGTTCTTC
TRBD1 13 TRBJ1-2 TRBV5-1 NA CASSTGQGEGYTF TGCGCCAGCAGCACGGGACAGGGCGAGGGCTACACCTTC
TRBD1 17 TRBJ1-2 TRBV5-6 NA CASSTPGARTGHYGYTF TGTGCCAGCAGCACACCGGGGGCCAGGACAGGGCACTATGGCTACACCTTC
NA 13 TRBJ2-5 TRBV11-2 NA CASSLIYQETQYF TGTGCCAGCAGCTTAATCTATCAAGAGACCCAGTACTTC
NA 15 TRBJ2-7 TRBV9 NA CASSVGSGSSYEQYF TGTGCCAGCAGCGTAGGGAGCGGTAGCTCCTACGAGCAGTACTTC
NA 15 TRBJ1-1 TRBV15 NA CATSSLTGVGTEAFF TGTGCCACCAGCAGTCTGACGGGGGTAGGCACTGAAGCTTTCTTT
NA 13 TRBJ2-3 TRBV13 NA CASSSYTGDTQYF TGTGCCAGCAGCTCGTACACGGGTGATACGCAGTATTTT
TRBD1 15 TRBJ1-1 TRBV5-1 NA CASSVGTGRGTEAFF TGCGCCAGCAGCGTCGGGACAGGCCGAGGCACTGAAGCTTTCTTT
NA 14 TRBJ1-2 TRBV6-6 NA CASSTGDKHYGYTF TGTGCCAGCAGCACTGGGGACAAACACTATGGCTACACCTTC
TRBD1 14 TRBJ2-4 TRBV7-9 once CASSFLTGGNIQYF TGTGCCAGCAGCTTCTTGACAGGGGGGAACATTCAGTACTTC
TRBD1 15 TRBJ1-4 TRBV9 NA CASSVSGTGGEKLFF TGTGCCAGCAGCGTCTCCGGGACAGGGGGCGAAAAACTGTTTTTT
NA 14 TRBJ1-2 TRBV5-1 once CASSYNTADYGYTF TGCGCCAGCAGCTACAATACAGCGGACTATGGCTACACCTTC
NA 13 TRBJ2-1 TRBV11-2 NA CASSRAPGLEQFF TGTGCCAGCAGCCGAGCTCCGGGGTTGGAGCAGTTCTTC
TRBD2 18 TRBJ2-3 TRBV7-9 NA CASSSYGLAGASTDTQYF TGTGCCAGCAGCTCTTACGGACTAGCGGGGGCCAGCACAGATACGCAGTATTTT
NA 13 TRBJ2-7 TRBV15 NA CATSRGTVYEQYF TGTGCCACCAGCAGAGGGACAGTTTACGAGCAGTACTTC
TRBD1 15 TRBJ2-2 TRBV2 NA CASSEDRGGTGELFF TGTGCCAGCAGTGAAGACAGGGGTGGCACCGGGGAGCTGTTTTTT